The 15 T cell receptor beta chains given below trace back to one sample, sequenced in a study of cytomegalovirus exposure and HLA in healthy donors. Use of 60 Vbeta and 13 Jbeta primers characterized the PCR. TCRdb keeps only in-frame clones here, not all; method: immunoSEQ multiplex PCR. The sample yields about 54,000 clones, 78% seen once. Source material: PBMCs. All receptors derive from a female donor in good health and CMV-seronegative.

The gene calls are TRBV7-8 and TRBJ1-2; D possibly corresponds to TRBD1 (6 bases). Looked up from germline, CDR1 is SGHVS and CDR2 is FQNEAQ. V was shortened by 8 bases and J by 3 bases, with 25 bases between the two germline ends. The CDR3 has 17 amino acids. The CDR3 nucleotides are TGTGCCAGCGCGGGGGGGGGCAGGTCCCCATCCGACTATGGCTACACCTTC. Its translation: CASAGGGRSPSDYGYTF. Full variable domain (remainder filled in from reference TRBV7-8 and TRBJ1-2): GAGVSQSPRYKVAKRGQDVALRCDPISGHVSLFWYQQALGQGPEFLTYFQNEAQLDKSGLPSDRFFAERPEGSVSTLKIQRTQQEDSAVYLCASAGGGRSPSDYGYTFGSGTRLTVV.

This chain joins TRBV5-4 and TRBJ1-1; possible D gene TRBD1, 5 bases. V lost 0 bases, J lost 0 bases, and 9 bases lay in between. Germline V gene lookup returns CDR1 SGHNT and CDR2 YYREEE (reference sequence). This CDR3 has 15 residues. CDR3 in amino acids: CASSLGGSMNTEAFF. CDR3 DNA: TGTGCCAGCAGCTTGGGGGGCAGCATGAACACTGAAGCTTTCTTT. The entire variable domain, with the rest obtained from reference TRBV5-4 and TRBJ1-1, is as follows: ETGVTQSPTHLIKTRGQQVTLRCSSQSGHNTVSWYQQALGQGPQFIFQYYREEENGRGNFPPRFSGLQFPNYSSELNVNALELDDSALYLCASSLGGSMNTEAFFGQGTRLTVV.

V is TRBV6-1 and J is TRBJ2-2; 8 bases match TRBD2. This CDR3 has 15 amino acids. Germline assignment: CDR1 MNHNS and CDR2 SASEGT. Trimming at V came to 6 bases and at J to 6 bases, leaving 9 bases not matched to a gene. The CDR3 protein is CASRNGASGPGELFF. The DNA for the CDR3 is TGTGCCAGCAGGAATGGGGCTAGCGGGCCCGGGGAGCTGTTTTTT.

The chain employs TRBV6-6 and TRBJ2-7; TRBD2 agrees at 7 bases. Germline V CDR1 and CDR2: MNHNY, SVGAGI (reference sequence). This CDR3 has 16 residues. With V trimmed by 2 bases and J by 4 bases, 11 bases remained unmatched. CDR3 protein: CASSYTPGPGLYEQYF. Written as DNA, the CDR3 is TGTGCCAGCAGTTACACACCGGGACCGGGACTATACGAGCAGTACTTC.

V gene TRBV7-8 combines with J gene TRBJ1-5; D gene unclear. Trimming removed 3 bases at V and 3 bases at J, with 6 bases between. The CDR3 is 13 residues long. Germline assignment: CDR1 SGHVS and CDR2 FQNEAQ. CDR3 in amino acids: CASSFKHNQPQHF. CDR3 nucleotide sequence: TGTGCCAGCAGCTTCAAGCACAATCAGCCCCAGCATTTT. The variable domain in full, completed from reference TRBV7-8 and TRBJ1-5, reads GAGVSQSPRYKVAKRGQDVALRCDPISGHVSLFWYQQALGQGPEFLTYFQNEAQLDKSGLPSDRFFAERPEGSVSTLKIQRTQQEDSAVYLCASSFKHNQPQHFGDGTRLSIL.

This clone was seen a few times. This chain joins TRBV30 and TRBJ1-2, with 7 bases that match TRBD1. The CDR3 loop spans 14 amino acids. V dropped 1 base and J dropped 8; count of bases not matched to a gene: 10. Germline lookup yields CDR1 GTSNPN and CDR2 SVGIG (reference sequence). CDR3: CAWSAGQVREGYTF. CDR3 nucleotide sequence: TGTGCCTGGAGTGCTGGACAGGTCCGGGAGGGCTACACCTTC.

The V gene is TRBV6-1, the J gene TRBJ1-5, with TRBD1 matching 7 bases. V was pared by 7 bases and J by 3 bases, with 6 bases of the junction left unmatched. The CDR3 totals 14 residues. In germline, CDR1 is MNHNS, CDR2 SASEGT. The CDR3 bases are TGTGCCAGCACCCGAGACAGGGCCAATCAGCCCCAGCATTTT. It encodes CASTRDRANQPQHF.

This chain links TRBV25-1 with TRBJ2-2; 9 nucleotides align to TRBD1. The V segment lost 5 bases and the J segment 4 bases; nucleotides outside the gene matches: 8. Germline V CDR1 and CDR2: MGHDK, SYGVNS. The CDR3 spans 16 residues. For the CDR3, the DNA is TGTGCCAGCAGTCATCCCGGGACAGGGACCACCGGGGAGCTGTTTTTT. Translated: CASSHPGTGTTGELFF.

The genes are TRBV18 and TRBJ1-4, with a possible D match to TRBD1 (5 bases). Trimming shortened V by 3 bases and J by 8 bases, and 16 bases separated the two germline ends. Germline V CDR1 and CDR2: KGHSH, LQKENI. The CDR3 contains 15 residues. CDR3 nucleotide sequence: TGTGCCAGCTCACCTAATGGCGGGGCAGTGGAAAAACTGTTTTTT. Translating it yields CASSPNGGAVEKLFF. Looking up the rest from reference TRBV18 and TRBJ1-4 gives the full variable domain: NAGVMQNPRHLVRRRGQEARLRCSPMKGHSHVYWYRQLPEEGLKFMVYLQKENIIDESGMPKERFSAEFPKEGPSILRIQQVVRGDSAAYFCASSPNGGAVEKLFFGSGTQLSVL.

This sequence joins TRBV4-3 and TRBJ2-2; possible D gene TRBD2, 5 bases. V was shortened by 1 base and J by 5 bases, with 11 bases between the two germline ends. CDR3 size: 15 residues. In germline, CDR1 is LGHNA, CDR2 YSLEER. The CDR3 reads CASSQGSGVTGELFF. CDR3 DNA: TGCGCCAGCAGCCAAGGTTCCGGGGTGACCGGGGAGCTGTTTTTT.

V and J are TRBV4-1 and TRBJ1-2; 8 positions agree with TRBD1. The germline V gene encodes CDR1 MGHRA and CDR2 YSYEKL. The CDR3 is 16 residues long. Trimming at V came to 0 bases and at J to 2 bases, leaving 5 bases not matched to a gene. CDR3 protein: CASSQEPGGRNYGYTF. The CDR3 DNA sequence: TGCGCCAGCAGCCAAGAGCCAGGGGGCAGAAACTATGGCTACACCTTC.

The chain carries TRBV6-1 and TRBJ1-5; D unclear. CDR1 is MNHNS, CDR2 SASEGT, per germline. CDR3 length: 16 residues. The ends were cut back, 3 bases at V and 11 bases at J, with 23 bases in the middle. The CDR3 protein is CASSDRSLDRVWAQHF. The CDR3 DNA reads TGTGCCAGCAGTGATAGATCCCTCGACCGGGTTTGGGCCCAGCATTTT.

The chain carries TRBV6-5 and TRBJ2-7, with D possibly TRBD1 on 6 matching bases. This CDR3 has 13 amino acids. Germline V gene lookup returns CDR1 MNHEY and CDR2 SVGAGI. With 1 base removed from V and 4 bases from J, the gap between germline ends came to 8 bases. CDR3 DNA: TGTGCCAGCAGTTACTACAGGGCGTACGAGCAGTACTTC. Translation gives CASSYYRAYEQYF.

This chain uses TRBV29-1 with TRBJ2-3; weak D call: TRBD1 (6 bases). CDR1 and CDR2 from the germline V gene are SQVTM and ANQGSEA. The ends were cut back, 8 bases at V and 0 bases at J, with 21 bases in the middle. CDR3 size: 16 residues. CDR3 region: CSFTRRGFSSTDTQYF. CDR3 sequence (DNA): TGCAGCTTTACTCGTAGGGGGTTTTCTAGCACAGATACGCAGTATTTT.

The V call is TRBV5-4, the J call TRBJ2-3, with 7 nucleotides matching TRBD1. The V and J ends lost 4 bases and 1 base, in that order; junction bases with no gene match: 6. Per the germline V gene, CDR1 is SGHNT and CDR2 is YYREEE (reference sequence). CDR3 length: 15 residues. The CDR3 is CASSSTGEGTDTQYF. CDR3 sequence (DNA): TGTGCCAGCAGCAGTACAGGGGAAGGCACAGATACGCAGTATTTT. The whole variable domain, filled in from reference TRBV5-4 and TRBJ2-3, reads ETGVTQSPTHLIKTRGQQVTLRCSSQSGHNTVSWYQQALGQGPQFIFQYYREEENGRGNFPPRFSGLQFPNYSSELNVNALELDDSALYLCASSSTGEGTDTQYFGPGTRLTVL.